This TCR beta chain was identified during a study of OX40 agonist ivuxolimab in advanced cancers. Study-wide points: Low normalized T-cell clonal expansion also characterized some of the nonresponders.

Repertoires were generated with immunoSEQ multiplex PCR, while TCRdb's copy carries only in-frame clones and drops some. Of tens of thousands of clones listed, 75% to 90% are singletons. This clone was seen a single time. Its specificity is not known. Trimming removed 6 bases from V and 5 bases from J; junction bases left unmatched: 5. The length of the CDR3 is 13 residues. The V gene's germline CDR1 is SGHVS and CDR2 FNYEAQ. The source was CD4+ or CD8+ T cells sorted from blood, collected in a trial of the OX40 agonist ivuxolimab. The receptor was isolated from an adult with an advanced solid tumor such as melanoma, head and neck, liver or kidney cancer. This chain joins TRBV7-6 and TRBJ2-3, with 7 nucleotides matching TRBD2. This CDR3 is CASRPGLEDTQYF. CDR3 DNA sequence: TGTGCCAGCAGACCCGGACTAGAAGATACGCAGTATTTT.